This is a list of T cell receptor beta chains from one sample in a study. TCRdb redid the calling of the RT-PCR reads with MiXCR, one entry per CDR3 protein. The table lists about 680,000 distinct CDR3 sequences, over 12% of them singletons. Sequencing was performed on memory CD4+ T cells from blood. These receptors were taken from a female donor in good health, serving as a healthy control. Both conserved end residues are part of each CDR3. The order of the fields is J gene, V gene, D gene, clone size, CDR3 DNA, CDR3 protein. The D gene is left open where the match is weak. Size values are once, few and many counts, or a class for expanded clones, and some rows have none.

J: TRBJ1-2
V: TRBV12-3/TRBV12-4
D: NA
size: few
DNA: TGTGCCAGCAGTTTTGTAGGACAAGGACTCTATGGCTACACCTTC
CDR3: CASSFVGQGLYGYTF

J: TRBJ1-2
V: TRBV20-1
D: TRBD1
size: many
DNA: TGCAGTGCTAGAGACCCAGGGGGCGCCATTTATGGCTACACCTTC
CDR3: CSARDPGGAIYGYTF

J: TRBJ2-7
V: TRBV4-3
D: TRBD2
size: many
DNA: TGCGCCAGCAGCCAAGAACTAGCGGGGGCCCTAAGCTCCTACGAGCAGTACTTC
CDR3: CASSQELAGALSSYEQYF

J: TRBJ1-4
V: TRBV7-9
D: TRBD1
size: few
DNA: TGTGCCAGCACCTTAGGTGGGACAGACTTCTCAAATGAAAAACTGTTTTTT
CDR3: CASTLGGTDFSNEKLFF

J: TRBJ2-5
V: TRBV20-1
D: NA
size: many
DNA: TGCAGTGCTAGAGATCGAGGTCGGGAGACCCAGTACTTC
CDR3: CSARDRGRETQYF

J: TRBJ2-7
V: TRBV28
D: NA
size: few
DNA: TGTGCCAGCAGCCAAAACCTAATAGGACGGACCACCTACGAGCAGTACTTC
CDR3: CASSQNLIGRTTYEQYF

J: TRBJ1-6
V: TRBV5-1
D: NA
size: many
DNA: TGCGCCAGCAGCTTAGGGACGGTCAGCCTTAATTCACCCCTCCACTTT
CDR3: CASSLGTVSLNSPLHF

J: TRBJ1-1
V: TRBV12-3/TRBV12-4
D: NA
size: few
DNA: TGTGCCAGCAGTTTTACCACTGAAGCTTTCTTT
CDR3: CASSFTTEAFF

J: TRBJ1-1
V: TRBV4-3
D: TRBD1
size: few
DNA: TGCGCCAGCACACGGACAGGGGGTAATTTAGGGACTGAAGCTTTCTTT
CDR3: CASTRTGGNLGTEAFF

J: TRBJ2-7
V: TRBV28
D: NA
size: NA
DNA: TGTGCCAGCAGTTTTTCAGGGCGCGAGCAGTACTTC
CDR3: CASSFSGREQYF

J: TRBJ1-2
V: TRBV20-1
D: TRBD1
size: few
DNA: TGCAGTGCTAGAGACCCCCGGGACAGCGCAGGCTACACCTTC
CDR3: CSARDPRDSAGYTF

J: TRBJ1-3
V: TRBV5-1
D: TRBD1
size: many
DNA: TGCGCCAGCAGCTTGATCCCTCCGGGACAGGAGCCTTCTGGAAACACCATATATTTT
CDR3: CASSLIPPGQEPSGNTIYF

J: TRBJ2-3
V: TRBV7-2
D: NA
size: NA
DNA: TGTGCCAGCAGCTTACTTTCCAGGCTCACAGATACGCAGTATTTT
CDR3: CASSLLSRLTDTQYF

J: TRBJ1-4
V: TRBV6-5
D: NA
size: NA
DNA: TGTGCCAGCAGTTACGCCCAGGGAGCAACTAATGAAAAACTGTTTTTT
CDR3: CASSYAQGATNEKLFF

J: TRBJ1-4
V: TRBV5-1
D: NA
size: NA
DNA: TGCGCCAGCAGCTTGGGACAGTCGAATGAAAAACTGTTTTTT
CDR3: CASSLGQSNEKLFF

J: TRBJ1-2
V: TRBV20-1
D: NA
size: NA
DNA: TGCAGTGCTAGAGTCGCCGGTGGTTCGATCTATGGCTACACCTTC
CDR3: CSARVAGGSIYGYTF

J: TRBJ2-3
V: TRBV3-1
D: TRBD2
size: few
DNA: TGTGCCAGCAGCCAAACATTCCAAACAAGAGCGGGGGGTTCAGATACGCAGTATTTT
CDR3: CASSQTFQTRAGGSDTQYF

J: TRBJ1-5
V: TRBV20-1
D: NA
size: few
DNA: TGCAGTGCTATCAGGACAGCGTATAGCAATCAGCCCCAGCATTTT
CDR3: CSAIRTAYSNQPQHF

J: TRBJ2-2
V: TRBV6-2/TRBV6-3
D: TRBD2
size: many
DNA: TGTGCCAGCCTTCCGGGACTAGCGGACACCGGGGAGCTGTTTTTT
CDR3: CASLPGLADTGELFF

J: TRBJ1-4
V: TRBV20-1
D: NA
size: NA
DNA: TGCAGTGCTAGCCCCTTAGGTGTCGGCGAAAAACTGTTTTTT
CDR3: CSASPLGVGEKLFF

J: TRBJ2-5
V: TRBV5-1
D: TRBD1
size: NA
DNA: TGCGCCAGCACCCGACAGGGGGGGAGAGAGACCCAGTACTTC
CDR3: CASTRQGGRETQYF

J: TRBJ2-2
V: TRBV20-1
D: TRBD2
size: few
DNA: TGCAGTGCTACCTTAAGCGGGAGGAACGGCGGGGAGCTGTTTTTT
CDR3: CSATLSGRNGGELFF

J: TRBJ2-7
V: TRBV10-3
D: TRBD1
size: NA
DNA: TGTGCCATCACCTCACTAAACAGGGGAAAGGGGCAGTACTTC
CDR3: CAITSLNRGKGQYF

J: TRBJ2-3
V: TRBV5-1
D: NA
size: NA
DNA: TGCGCCAGCAGCTTCTTCGACGGGCAGGGGACGCAGTATTTT
CDR3: CASSFFDGQGTQYF

J: TRBJ2-7
V: TRBV24-1
D: TRBD1
size: few
DNA: TGTGCCACCAGTGATGTGACAGGGGGTTACGACGAGCAGTACTTC
CDR3: CATSDVTGGYDEQYF

J: TRBJ1-1
V: TRBV9
D: NA
size: many
DNA: TGTGCCAGCAGCCCGTCGCTTGGCTCCCGCGGTTTCTTT
CDR3: CASSPSLGSRGFF

J: TRBJ2-1
V: TRBV5-6
D: NA
size: few
DNA: TGTGCCAGCAGCGTCAGGGGTTCCCACACCTACAATGAGCAGTTCTTC
CDR3: CASSVRGSHTYNEQFF

J: TRBJ2-5
V: TRBV29-1
D: NA
size: many
DNA: TGCAGCGTTCTTTCTCAAAGGTCTGAAGAGACCCAGTACTTC
CDR3: CSVLSQRSEETQYF

J: TRBJ2-7
V: TRBV12-3/TRBV12-4
D: NA
size: few
DNA: TGTGCCAGCAGTCCCCGTGAAGCGGGCTACGAGCAGTACTTC
CDR3: CASSPREAGYEQYF

J: TRBJ1-2
V: TRBV20-1
D: TRBD1
size: many
DNA: TGCAGTGCCACCCCGTGGGACAGGGAAGACTATGGCTACACCTTC
CDR3: CSATPWDREDYGYTF

J: TRBJ2-5
V: TRBV20-1
D: TRBD2
size: many
DNA: TGCAGTGCTAGGCCGCGGGGGACCCGGGGAGAGACCCAGTACTTC
CDR3: CSARPRGTRGETQYF

J: TRBJ1-4
V: TRBV5-5
D: NA
size: few
DNA: TGTGCCAGCAGCTTGGGGACACTAGGGGAAAAACTGTTTTTT
CDR3: CASSLGTLGEKLFF

J: TRBJ2-7
V: TRBV18
D: TRBD1
size: many
DNA: TGTGCCAGCTCACCATTTGGGACAGGGGGAACCTACGAGCAGTACTTC
CDR3: CASSPFGTGGTYEQYF

J: TRBJ2-1
V: TRBV7-2
D: TRBD1
size: few
DNA: TGTGCCAGCAGCGGGACAGGGGGTTCCTATGAGCAGTTCTTC
CDR3: CASSGTGGSYEQFF

J: TRBJ2-2
V: TRBV30
D: NA
size: few
DNA: TGTGCCTGGAGCATGGGAGGAGGGCGGGAGCTGTTTTTT
CDR3: CAWSMGGGRELFF

J: TRBJ2-3
V: TRBV6-2/TRBV6-3
D: NA
size: few
DNA: TGTGCCAGCAGTTACTCGGGCGGGGAGGCAGATACGCAGTATTTT
CDR3: CASSYSGGEADTQYF

J: TRBJ2-7
V: TRBV20-1
D: NA
size: NA
DNA: TGCAGTGCTAGGGTCGGGGGACCCTACGAGCAGTACTTC
CDR3: CSARVGGPYEQYF

J: TRBJ2-5
V: TRBV3-1
D: TRBD1
size: few
DNA: TGTGCCAGCAGCCAATCAGGGGGCGAAGAGACCCAGTACTTC
CDR3: CASSQSGGEETQYF

J: TRBJ1-1
V: TRBV7-9
D: NA
size: many
DNA: TGTGCCAGCAGCCTCCCGAATGAGAACACTGAAGCTTTCTTT
CDR3: CASSLPNENTEAFF

J: TRBJ2-7
V: TRBV7-7
D: NA
size: NA
DNA: TGTGCTAGCAGCTTGGGGACCTCACAAAGCGAGCAGTACTTC
CDR3: CASSLGTSQSEQYF

J: TRBJ2-2
V: TRBV29-1
D: TRBD1
size: many
DNA: TGCAGCGTTGCCGGGACAGCAACTCGGGAGCTGTTTTTT
CDR3: CSVAGTATRELFF

J: TRBJ2-1
V: TRBV5-4
D: NA
size: few
DNA: TGTGCCAGCAGATCAAATCTCAACTCCTACAATGAGCAGTTCTTC
CDR3: CASRSNLNSYNEQFF

J: TRBJ1-1
V: TRBV12-3/TRBV12-4
D: TRBD1
size: NA
DNA: TGTGCCAGCAGTTTCCTACAGGGGAGGGACACTGAAGCTTTCTTT
CDR3: CASSFLQGRDTEAFF

J: TRBJ2-3
V: TRBV4-3
D: NA
size: NA
DNA: TGCGCCAGCAGCCAAGATTCGGCGAGTGAAGTGAATTTT
CDR3: CASSQDSASEVNF

J: TRBJ2-7
V: TRBV5-4
D: TRBD1
size: NA
DNA: TGTGCCAGCAGCTTGGCTCTTGGACAGGGGCTGACCTACGAGCAGTACTTC
CDR3: CASSLALGQGLTYEQYF

J: TRBJ1-2
V: TRBV6-1
D: NA
size: many
DNA: TGTGCCAGCAGTGAAGACGGCTATGGCTACACCTTC
CDR3: CASSEDGYGYTF

J: TRBJ1-2
V: TRBV7-2
D: TRBD1
size: NA
DNA: TGTGCCAGCAGCGCTAGACAGGGTTGGAACTATGGCTACACCTTC
CDR3: CASSARQGWNYGYTF

J: TRBJ2-5
V: TRBV2
D: TRBD1
size: NA
DNA: TGTGCCAGCATATTGGGACAGGGTCGTTCCAGGGAGACCCAGTACTTC
CDR3: CASILGQGRSRETQYF